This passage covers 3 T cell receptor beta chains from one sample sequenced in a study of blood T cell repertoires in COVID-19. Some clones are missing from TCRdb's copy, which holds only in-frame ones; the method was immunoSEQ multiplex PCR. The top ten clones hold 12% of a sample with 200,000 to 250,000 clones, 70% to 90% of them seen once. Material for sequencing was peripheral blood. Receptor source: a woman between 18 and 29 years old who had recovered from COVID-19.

This CDR3 is CASSLTGGRGYTF. In DNA form, the CDR3 reads TGTGCCAGCAGTTTAACAGGGGGTCGGGGCTACACCTTC. The rearrangement joins TRBV28 to TRBJ1-2; 8 nucleotides line up with TRBD1. Losses at the gene ends were 2 bases for V and 8 bases for J; bases not matched to a gene: 4. The CDR3 contains 13 residues. Germline V gene lookup returns CDR1 MDHEN and CDR2 SYDVKM.

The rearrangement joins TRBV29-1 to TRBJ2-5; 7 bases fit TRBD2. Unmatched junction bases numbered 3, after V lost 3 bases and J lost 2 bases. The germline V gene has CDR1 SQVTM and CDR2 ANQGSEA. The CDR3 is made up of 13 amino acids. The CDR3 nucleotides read TGCAGCGTTGACCTGCGGGGGCAAGAGACCCAGTACTTC. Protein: CSVDLRGQETQYF.

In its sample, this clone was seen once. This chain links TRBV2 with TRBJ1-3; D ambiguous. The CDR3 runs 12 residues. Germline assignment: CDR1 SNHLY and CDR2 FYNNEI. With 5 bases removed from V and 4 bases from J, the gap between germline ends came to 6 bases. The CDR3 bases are TGTGCCAGCAGTTCGGGGGGAAACACCATATATTTT. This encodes CASSSGGNTIYF.